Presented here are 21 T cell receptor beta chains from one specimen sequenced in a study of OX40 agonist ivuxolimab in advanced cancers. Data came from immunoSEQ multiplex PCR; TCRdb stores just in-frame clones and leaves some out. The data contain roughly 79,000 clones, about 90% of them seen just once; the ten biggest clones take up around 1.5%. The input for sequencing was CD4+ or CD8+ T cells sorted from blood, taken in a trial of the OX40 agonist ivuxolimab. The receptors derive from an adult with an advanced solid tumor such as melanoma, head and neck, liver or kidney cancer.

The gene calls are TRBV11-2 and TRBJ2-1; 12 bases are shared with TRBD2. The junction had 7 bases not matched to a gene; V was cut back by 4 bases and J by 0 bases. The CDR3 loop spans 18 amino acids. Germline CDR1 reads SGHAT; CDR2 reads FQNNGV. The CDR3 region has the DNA TGTGCCAGCAGCTCAAGACTAGCGGGAGCCCTCTCCTACAATGAGCAGTTCTTC. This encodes CASSSRLAGALSYNEQFF.

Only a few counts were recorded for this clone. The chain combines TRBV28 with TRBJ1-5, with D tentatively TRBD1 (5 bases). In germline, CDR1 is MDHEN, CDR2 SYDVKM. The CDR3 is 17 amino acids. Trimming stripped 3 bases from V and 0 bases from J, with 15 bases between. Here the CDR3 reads CASSLGQGRYSNQPQHF. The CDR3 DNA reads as TGTGCCAGCAGTTTGGGCCAGGGAAGGTATAGCAATCAGCCCCAGCATTTT.

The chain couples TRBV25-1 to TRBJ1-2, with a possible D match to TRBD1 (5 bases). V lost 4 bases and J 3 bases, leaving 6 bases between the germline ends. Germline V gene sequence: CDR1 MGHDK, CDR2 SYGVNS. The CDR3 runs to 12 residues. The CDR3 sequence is CASSGGYYGYTF. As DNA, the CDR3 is TGTGCCAGCAGTGGGGGGTACTATGGCTACACCTTC.

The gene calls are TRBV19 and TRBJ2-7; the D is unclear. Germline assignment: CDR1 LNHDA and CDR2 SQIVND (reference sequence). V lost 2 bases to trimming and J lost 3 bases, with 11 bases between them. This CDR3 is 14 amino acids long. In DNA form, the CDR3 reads TGTGCCAGTAGTATATCGGTTTTCAGCTACGAGCAGTACTTC. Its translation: CASSISVFSYEQYF.

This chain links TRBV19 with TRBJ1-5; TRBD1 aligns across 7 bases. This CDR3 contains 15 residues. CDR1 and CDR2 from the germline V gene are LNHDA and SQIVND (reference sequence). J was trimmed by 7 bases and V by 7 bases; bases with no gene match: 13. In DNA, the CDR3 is TGTGCCAGTACTGAGGGGGCCAAACTCCTCCAGCCCCAGCATTTT. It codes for CASTEGAKLLQPQHF.

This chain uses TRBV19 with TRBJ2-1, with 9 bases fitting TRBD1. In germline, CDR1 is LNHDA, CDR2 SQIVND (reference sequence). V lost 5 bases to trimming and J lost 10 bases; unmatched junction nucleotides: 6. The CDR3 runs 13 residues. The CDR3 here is CASSVQGAQEQFF. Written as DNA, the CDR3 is TGTGCCAGTAGTGTACAGGGGGCTCAGGAGCAGTTCTTC.

CDR3 DNA: TGTGCCAGCAGTCCCAGGGGACAGCAAGAGACCCAGTACTTC. This codes for CASSPRGQQETQYF. The chain links TRBV11-2 to TRBJ2-5; 7 nucleotides agree with TRBD1. Germline CDR1 reads SGHAT; CDR2 reads FQNNGV. The CDR3 length is 14 residues. V shed 6 bases and J 2 bases; nucleotides not matched to a gene: 6.

CDR3 protein: CAWSVQFKAGTEAFF. In DNA, the CDR3 is TGTGCCTGGAGTGTACAATTCAAAGCGGGCACTGAAGCTTTCTTT. The rearrangement uses TRBV30 and TRBJ1-1; D is uncertain. CDR3 length: 15 amino acids. Germline V CDR1 and CDR2: GTSNPN, SVGIG (reference sequence). Between the trimmed V and J ends, which lost 0 bases and 4 bases, there was a span of 15 bases.

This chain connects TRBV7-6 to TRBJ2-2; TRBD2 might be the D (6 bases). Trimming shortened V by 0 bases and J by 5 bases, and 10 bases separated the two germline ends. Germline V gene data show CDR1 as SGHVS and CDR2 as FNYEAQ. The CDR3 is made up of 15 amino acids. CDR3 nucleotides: TGTGCCAGCAGCTTAGCGGGACTTACAACCGGGGAGCTGTTTTTT. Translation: CASSLAGLTTGELFF.

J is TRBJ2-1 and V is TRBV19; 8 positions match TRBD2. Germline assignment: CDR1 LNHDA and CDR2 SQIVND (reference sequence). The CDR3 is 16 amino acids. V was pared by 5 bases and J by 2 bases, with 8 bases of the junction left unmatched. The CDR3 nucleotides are TGTGCCAGTAGTCGACTGGCGGGAGGCCCCTACAATGAGCAGTTCTTC. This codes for CASSRLAGGPYNEQFF. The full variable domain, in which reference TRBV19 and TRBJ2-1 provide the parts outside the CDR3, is DGGITQSPKYLFRKEGQNVTLSCEQNLNHDAMYWYRQDPGQGLRLIYYSQIVNDFQKGDIAEGYSVSREKKESFPLTVTSAQKNPTAFYLCASSRLAGGPYNEQFFGPGTRLTVL.

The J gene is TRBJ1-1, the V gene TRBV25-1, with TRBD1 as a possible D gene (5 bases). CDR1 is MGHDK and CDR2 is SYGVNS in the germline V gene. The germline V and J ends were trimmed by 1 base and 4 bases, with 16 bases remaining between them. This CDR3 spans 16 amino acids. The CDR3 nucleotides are TGTGCCAGCAGTGAATCGGGGGTGGCCCAGGGCACTGAAGCTTTCTTT. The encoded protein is CASSESGVAQGTEAFF.

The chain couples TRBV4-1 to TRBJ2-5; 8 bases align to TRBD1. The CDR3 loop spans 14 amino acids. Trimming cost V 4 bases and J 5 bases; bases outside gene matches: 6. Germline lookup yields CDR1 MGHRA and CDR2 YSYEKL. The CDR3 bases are TGCGCCAGCAGCCTAACAGGGGGGACGGAGACCCAGTACTTC. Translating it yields CASSLTGGTETQYF.

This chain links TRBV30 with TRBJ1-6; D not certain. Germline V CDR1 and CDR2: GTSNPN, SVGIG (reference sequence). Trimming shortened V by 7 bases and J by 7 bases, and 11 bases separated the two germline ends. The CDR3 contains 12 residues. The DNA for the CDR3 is TGTGCCTACGGCCCTCTCAATTCACCCCTCCACTTT. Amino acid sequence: CAYGPLNSPLHF.

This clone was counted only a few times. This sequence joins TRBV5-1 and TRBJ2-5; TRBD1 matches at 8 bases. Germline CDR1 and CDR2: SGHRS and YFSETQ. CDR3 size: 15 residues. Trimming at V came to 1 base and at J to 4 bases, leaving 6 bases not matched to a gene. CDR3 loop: CASSLTPGGVETQYF. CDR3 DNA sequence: TGCGCCAGCAGCTTGACCCCAGGGGGCGTAGAGACCCAGTACTTC.

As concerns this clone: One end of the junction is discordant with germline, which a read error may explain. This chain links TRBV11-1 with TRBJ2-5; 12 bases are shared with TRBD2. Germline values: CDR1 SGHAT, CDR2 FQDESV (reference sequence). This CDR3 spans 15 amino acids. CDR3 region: CASSLASGREETQYF. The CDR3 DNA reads TGTGCCAGCAGCCTAGCTAGCGGGAGGGAGGAGACCCAGTACTTC.

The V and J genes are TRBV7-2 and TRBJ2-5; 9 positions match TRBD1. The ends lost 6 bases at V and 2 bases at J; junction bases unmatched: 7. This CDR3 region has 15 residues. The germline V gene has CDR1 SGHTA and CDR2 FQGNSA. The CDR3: CASSRDRGGQETQYF. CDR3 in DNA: TGTGCCAGCAGTAGAGACAGGGGGGGGCAAGAGACCCAGTACTTC.

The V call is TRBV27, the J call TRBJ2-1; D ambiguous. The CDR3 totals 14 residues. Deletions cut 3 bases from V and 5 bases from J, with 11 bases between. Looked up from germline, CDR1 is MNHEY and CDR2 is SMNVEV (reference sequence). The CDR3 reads CASSLYSRDNEQFF. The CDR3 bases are TGTGCCAGCAGTTTGTACAGCCGTGACAATGAGCAGTTCTTC.

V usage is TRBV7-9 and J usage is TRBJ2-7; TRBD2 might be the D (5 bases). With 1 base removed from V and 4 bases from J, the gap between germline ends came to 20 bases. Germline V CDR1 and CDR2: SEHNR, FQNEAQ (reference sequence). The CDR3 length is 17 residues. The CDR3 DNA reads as TGTGCCAGCAGCTTAGTTATCGGACTCGAAGTACGGTACGAGCAGTACTTC. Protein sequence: CASSLVIGLEVRYEQYF.

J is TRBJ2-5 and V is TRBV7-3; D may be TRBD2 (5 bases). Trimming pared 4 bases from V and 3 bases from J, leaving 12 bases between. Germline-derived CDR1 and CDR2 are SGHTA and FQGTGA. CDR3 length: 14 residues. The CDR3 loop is CASSYVPGEETQYF. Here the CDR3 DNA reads TGTGCCAGCAGCTACGTTCCCGGGGAAGAGACCCAGTACTTC.

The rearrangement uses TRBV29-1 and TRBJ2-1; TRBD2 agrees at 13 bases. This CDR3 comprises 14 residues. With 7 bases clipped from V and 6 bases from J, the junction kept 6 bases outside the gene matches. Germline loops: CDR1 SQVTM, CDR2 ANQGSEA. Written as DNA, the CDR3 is TGCAGCGGTAGGACTAGCGGGAGTCTCAATGAGCAGTTCTTC. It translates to CSGRTSGSLNEQFF.

CDR3 sequence (DNA): TGTGCCAGCTCACGAGACAGGGGAACCTCCTACAATGAGCAGTTCTTC. Amino acid sequence: CASSRDRGTSYNEQFF. The V and J genes are TRBV18 and TRBJ2-1; 8 bases agree with TRBD1. Germline loops: CDR1 KGHSH, CDR2 LQKENI. This CDR3 region has 16 residues. V shed 4 bases and J 0 bases; nucleotides not matched to a gene: 5.